The entry below gives a single T cell receptor (beta chain) sequence along with its context. Its antigen is still unknown. The sample carries other DNA sequences with the same CDR3. Libraries were prepared by immunoSEQ multiplex PCR; TCRdb keeps only in-frame clonotypes and omits some of them. This sample has over a million clones, with roughly 96% found just once. This record belongs to a study of shared clonotypes between healthy human individuals. This CDR3 is 13 amino acids long. Trimming pared 6 bases from V and 1 base from J, leaving 9 bases between. Germline CDR1 and CDR2: SGHTA and FQGTGA. Everyone who donated was a Caucasian adult who lived in Nashville, Tennessee. Naive CD4+ cells were CD45RA-selected; the remaining cells were memory. Study-wide results and caveats: A generally larger estimated richness was seen in naive subsets than in memory subsets.

The chain has TRBV7-3 and TRBJ1-1, with D unresolved. This clonotype was obtained from a man aged 30 to 39 in good health. The sample comprised naive CD4+ T cells sorted from blood. Subset denoted: CD45RA+ positively selected. CDR3 region: CASSLRRNTEAFF. The DNA of the CDR3 is TGTGCCAGCAGTTTACGGCGGAACACTGAAGCTTTCTTT. Full variable domain (rest looked up from reference TRBV7-3 and TRBJ1-1): GAGVSQTPSNKVTEKGKYVELRCDPISGHTALYWYRQSLGQGPEFLIYFQGTGAADDSGLPNDRFFAVRPEGSVSTLKIQRTERGDSAVYLCASSLRRNTEAFFGQGTRLTVV.